Each of the 3 T cell receptor beta chains below was sequenced from the same sample in a study of T cells in Graves' hyperthyroidism and ophthalmopathy. Amplification yielded TCR beta CDR3 regions, with RNA transcripts as the source. The HTBI primer set served for first-round RT-PCR of the TCR CDR3. TCRdb recomputed calls from the multiplex PCR reads with MiXCR, one row per CDR3 protein. The data hold more than 300,000 distinct CDR3 sequences, with about 15% observed a single time. The specimen sequenced was blood. All receptors come from a young woman with Graves' hyperthyroidism that later progressed to Graves' ophthalmopathy.

This clonotype was seen only a few times. The rearrangement links TRBV20-1 to TRBJ2-1; the match to TRBD2 covers 10 bases. From germline, CDR1 is DFQATT and CDR2 SNEGSKA (reference sequence). V lost 3 bases and J lost 5; bases outside the gene matches: 7. There are 15 residues in the CDR3. The CDR3 DNA reads as TGCAGTGCTAGCTCGAGCGGGGGGGGAAACAATGAGCAGTTCTTC. Amino acid sequence: CSASSSGGGNNEQFF.

This clonotype has ten or more counts. The chain couples TRBV10-3 to TRBJ2-3, with 13 nucleotides matching TRBD2. The CDR3 consists of 17 residues. The germline gives CDR1 ENHRY, CDR2 SYGVKD. V was pared by 3 bases and J by 5 bases, with 8 bases of the junction left unmatched. CDR3 sequence (DNA): TGTGCCATCAGTGACCCTGGACTAGCGGGAGCAATAGATACGCAGTATTTT. It codes for CAISDPGLAGAIDTQYF.

The V and J genes are TRBV6-2 or TRBV6-3 and TRBJ2-7; no reliable D call. Germline loops: CDR1 MNHEY, CDR2 SVGEGT. The CDR3 covers 15 residues. Trimming took 2 bases from V and 5 from J, leaving 16 bases between them. CDR3 residues: CASSYVGVSPHEQYV. The CDR3 DNA is TGTGCCAGCAGTTACGTGGGCGTGTCCCCCCACGAGCAGTACGTC.